These 21 T cell receptor beta chains originate from one sample sequenced in a study of shared clonotypes between healthy human individuals. TCRdb's copy holds only in-frame clones and misses some; the assay was immunoSEQ multiplex PCR. The sample includes fewer than 1.6 million clones, just under 99% seen only once; the top ten take about 0.35%. Sequences were obtained from naive CD4+ T cells sorted from blood. Subset in this sample: CD45RA+ positively selected. Source of these receptors: a man aged 30-40 years in good health.

The chain has TRBV18 and TRBJ2-2; D might be TRBD2 (5 bases). This CDR3 comprises 14 residues. Trimming took off 4 bases at V and 5 bases at J, with 11 bases between the two ends. CDR1 KGHSH and CDR2 LQKENI come from the germline V gene. This CDR3 reads CASSLKRGTGELFF. The CDR3 DNA follows: TGTGCCAGCTCACTCAAGAGAGGGACCGGGGAGCTGTTTTTT. Supplemented by reference TRBV18 and TRBJ2-2, the full variable domain reads NAGVMQNPRHLVRRRGQEARLRCSPMKGHSHVYWYRQLPEEGLKFMVYLQKENIIDESGMPKERFSAEFPKEGPSILRIQQVVRGDSAAYFCASSLKRGTGELFFGEGSRLTVL.

The V and J genes are TRBV4-2 and TRBJ2-2; 9 nucleotides align to TRBD1. Per the germline V gene, CDR1 is LGHNA and CDR2 is YNFKEQ. J lost 4 bases, V lost 0 bases, and 3 bases had no gene match. The CDR3 totals 16 residues. Here the CDR3 DNA reads TGTGCCAGCAGCCAAGAATCGACAGGGGGCACCGGGGAGCTGTTTTTT. Encoded protein: CASSQESTGGTGELFF.

The genes are TRBV10-3 and TRBJ2-3; D unclear. The CDR3 extends over 14 amino acids. Germline V gene sequence: CDR1 ENHRY, CDR2 SYGVKD. V lost 5 bases and J 5 bases, leaving 14 bases between the germline ends. The CDR3 here is CAISRPQERDTQYF. CDR3 sequence (DNA): TGTGCCATCAGTCGACCTCAGGAGAGAGATACGCAGTATTTT.

The chain recombines TRBV19 with TRBJ2-1; 11 nucleotides agree with TRBD1. Losses at the gene ends were 6 bases for V and 6 bases for J; bases not matched to a gene: 7. The CDR3 is 15 residues long. Germline CDR1 reads LNHDA; CDR2 reads SQIVND (reference sequence). The CDR3 loop reads CASRRAGTGGNEQFF. The CDR3 bases are TGTGCCAGTAGACGTGCCGGGACAGGGGGCAATGAGCAGTTCTTC.

This chain uses TRBV5-1 with TRBJ2-6, with 7 bases that match TRBD1. Trimming removed 4 bases from V and 0 bases from J; junction bases left unmatched: 10. The CDR3 contains 18 residues. Germline loops: CDR1 SGHRS, CDR2 YFSETQ. The CDR3 protein is CASSLTGTVNSGANVLTF. CDR3 nucleotides: TGCGCCAGCAGCCTCACCGGGACAGTGAACTCTGGGGCCAACGTCCTGACTTTC.

This chain joins TRBV9 and TRBJ2-1; 10 bases match TRBD2. V lost 1 base and J lost 9; bases outside the gene matches: 4. The CDR3 has 14 residues. Germline values: CDR1 SGDLS, CDR2 YYNGEE. The CDR3 spells CASSVTSGALEQFF. CDR3 coding DNA: TGTGCCAGCAGCGTAACTAGCGGGGCCCTTGAGCAGTTCTTC.

The genes are TRBV29-1 and TRBJ2-7; D call uncertain. Germline CDR1 SQVTM, CDR2 ANQGSEA. The CDR3 is 12 residues long. Trimming took off 3 bases at V and 1 base at J, with 7 bases between the two ends. This chain's CDR3 is CSVEAGSYEQYF. The CDR3 region has the DNA TGCAGCGTTGAGGCAGGATCCTACGAGCAGTACTTC.

The chain is built from TRBV29-1 and TRBJ1-1, with 9 bases that match TRBD1. The junction had 1 base not matched to a gene; V was cut back by 7 bases and J by 4 bases. The CDR3 contains 11 residues. The V gene's germline CDR1 is SQVTM and CDR2 ANQGSEA. The CDR3 spells CSEQGATEAFF. DNA of the CDR3: TGCAGCGAACAGGGGGCCACTGAAGCTTTCTTT. Based on the CDR3 plus reference TRBV29-1 and TRBJ1-1, the full variable domain is SAVISQKPSRDICQRGTSLTIQCQVDSQVTMMFWYRQQPGQSLTLIATANQGSEATYESGFVIDKFPISRPNLTFSTLTVSNMSPEDSSIYLCSEQGATEAFFGQGTRLTVV.

This clone was counted a single time. The rearrangement uses TRBV29-1 and TRBJ2-2; a possible D gene is TRBD1 (5 bases). Per germline, CDR1 SQVTM and CDR2 ANQGSEA. Trimming took 2 bases from V and 5 from J, leaving 9 bases between them. This CDR3 comprises 13 residues. CDR3: CSVEKGVTGELFF. CDR3 sequence (DNA): TGCAGCGTTGAAAAAGGGGTTACCGGGGAGCTGTTTTTT.

This chain connects TRBV7-2 to TRBJ2-3; 10 bases are a match to TRBD2. Losses at the gene ends were 5 bases for V and 2 bases for J; bases not matched to a gene: 4. The CDR3 totals 15 residues. From germline, CDR1 is SGHTA and CDR2 FQGNSA. The chain's CDR3 is CASSPLAGITDTQYF. CDR3 in DNA: TGTGCCAGCAGCCCACTAGCGGGAATCACAGATACGCAGTATTTT.

The rearrangement uses TRBV2 and TRBJ2-2, with D perhaps TRBD2 (5 bases). This CDR3 has 15 amino acids. In germline, CDR1 is SNHLY, CDR2 FYNNEI. With 5 bases removed from V and 5 bases from J, the gap between germline ends came to 15 bases. As DNA, the CDR3 is TGTGCCAGCAGTCAGCGGACCCTGGGAACCGGGGAGCTGTTTTTT. Its translation is CASSQRTLGTGELFF.

This clone was observed a single time. This sample includes further DNA sequences coding for the same CDR3. This chain uses TRBV9 with TRBJ2-5, with 8 bases that match TRBD1. V lost 2 bases, J lost 4 bases, and 1 base stayed unmatched. The CDR3 has 13 amino acids. CDR1 SGDLS and CDR2 YYNGEE come from the germline V gene. The CDR3 region is CASSVGTGETQYF. Here the CDR3 DNA reads TGTGCCAGCAGCGTCGGGACAGGAGAGACCCAGTACTTC.

The rearrangement links TRBV2 to TRBJ2-7, with TRBD1 matching 8 bases. V shed 2 bases and J 4 bases; nucleotides not matched to a gene: 4. CDR1 SNHLY and CDR2 FYNNEI come from the germline V gene. This CDR3 comprises 14 residues. Here the CDR3 DNA reads TGTGCCAGCAGTGAACAGGGGGCCGTATACGAGCAGTACTTC. It translates to CASSEQGAVYEQYF.

The rearrangement links TRBV7-3 to TRBJ2-3; 7 bases match TRBD2. Germline V gene data show CDR1 as SGHTA and CDR2 as FQGTGA. V lost 5 bases, J lost 4 bases, and 9 bases stayed unmatched. This CDR3 spans 15 amino acids. The CDR3 reads CASSVQAGSADTQYF. DNA of the CDR3: TGTGCCAGCAGCGTACAAGCGGGATCTGCAGATACGCAGTATTTT.

The chain carries TRBV5-1 and TRBJ2-7; maybe TRBD2 (5 bases). V was trimmed by 4 bases and J by 1 base, leaving 24 bases between them. Germline V gene lookup returns CDR1 SGHRS and CDR2 YFSETQ. This CDR3 has 18 amino acids. The CDR3 region is CASSAALWASGGSYEQYF. CDR3 DNA sequence: TGCGCCAGCAGCGCGGCGCTCTGGGCGTCGGGCGGGTCCTACGAGCAGTACTTC. Based on the CDR3 plus reference TRBV5-1 and TRBJ2-7, the full variable domain is KAGVTQTPRYLIKTRGQQVTLSCSPISGHRSVSWYQQTPGQGLQFLFEYFSETQRNKGNFPGRFSGRQFSNSRSEMNVSTLELGDSALYLCASSAALWASGGSYEQYFGPGTRLTVT.

V usage is TRBV6-5 and J usage is TRBJ1-1, with D tentatively TRBD1 (5 bases). V was trimmed by 5 bases and J by 1 base, leaving 11 bases between them. CDR1 is MNHEY and CDR2 is SVGAGI in the germline V gene. This CDR3 spans 14 amino acids. The CDR3 sequence: CASSPSTANTEAFF. As DNA, the CDR3 is TGTGCCAGCAGTCCATCGACAGCGAACACTGAAGCTTTCTTT.

The CDR3 here is CASSGPGHSSYEQYF. Here the CDR3 DNA reads TGTGCCAGCAGCGGGCCGGGACACAGCTCCTACGAGCAGTACTTC. V and J are TRBV2 and TRBJ2-7; D is perhaps TRBD1 (6 bases). Trimming took off 6 bases at V and 0 bases at J, with 15 bases between the two ends. The germline V gene encodes CDR1 SNHLY and CDR2 FYNNEI. This CDR3 region has 15 residues. Together with reference TRBV2 and TRBJ2-7, the CDR3 gives the full variable domain: EPEVTQTPSHQVTQMGQEVILRCVPISNHLYFYWYRQILGQKVEFLVSFYNNEISEKSEIFDDQFSVERPDGSNFTLKIRSTKLEDSAMYFCASSGPGHSSYEQYFGPGTRLTVT.

The V call is TRBV9, the J call TRBJ2-1; 14 nucleotides align to TRBD2. Germline V gene sequence: CDR1 SGDLS, CDR2 YYNGEE. The V gene end was trimmed by 3 bases and the J gene end by 2 bases; junction bases not matched to a gene: 10. The CDR3 is 19 amino acids. Written as DNA, the CDR3 is TGTGCCAGCAGCGGGGGACTAGCGGGAGATGTAACCCCCTACAATGAGCAGTTCTTC. The encoded protein is CASSGGLAGDVTPYNEQFF.

J is TRBJ2-2 and V is TRBV9; 13 bases are shared with TRBD2. The V gene's germline CDR1 is SGDLS and CDR2 YYNGEE. This CDR3 spans 19 amino acids. The junction had 14 bases not matched to a gene; V was cut back by 4 bases and J by 5 bases. The CDR3 region has the DNA TGTGCCAGCAGCTTCGACCCGACTAGCGGGAGGAGGGGAACCGGGGAGCTGTTTTTT. Protein sequence: CASSFDPTSGRRGTGELFF.

The chain couples TRBV15 to TRBJ2-3; 8 bases map to TRBD2. The ends lost 0 bases at V and 3 bases at J; junction bases unmatched: 8. The CDR3 sequence is 17 residues long. Germline loops: CDR1 LNHNV, CDR2 YYDKDF (reference sequence). CDR3 sequence: CATSRDLSGRYTDTQYF. In DNA, the CDR3 is TGTGCCACCAGCAGAGACCTGAGCGGGAGATATACAGATACGCAGTATTTT. The full variable domain, rest sourced from reference TRBV15 and TRBJ2-3, is DAMVIQNPRYQVTQFGKPVTLSCSQTLNHNVMYWYQQKSSQAPKLLFHYYDKDFNNEADTPDNFQSRRPNTSFCFLDIRSPGLGDTAMYLCATSRDLSGRYTDTQYFGPGTRLTVL.

The V call is TRBV6-5, the J call TRBJ1-2; D may be TRBD1 (6 bases). The V and J ends lost 7 bases and 8 bases respectively, with 14 bases between them. The CDR3 loop spans 12 amino acids. CDR1 and CDR2 (germline): MNHEY, SVGAGI. The DNA of the CDR3 is TGTGCCAGCACCATGGGGGGCTCCGGCTACACCTTC. Translation: CASTMGGSGYTF.